What follows are 25 T cell receptor beta chains derived from one specimen sequenced in a study of blood T cell repertoires in COVID-19. Here immunoSEQ multiplex PCR was the method, and the copy in TCRdb shows in-frame clones only, minus some. The data contain over 100,000 clones, 70% to 90% of them seen just once; the ten biggest clones take up 0.95% to 1.3%. The sequenced sample consisted of peripheral blood. Receptors originate from a human donor in a cohort sampled during active COVID-19.

This clone was seen once. J is TRBJ2-7 and V is TRBV29-1, with D maybe TRBD1 (6 bases). The germline V gene has CDR1 SQVTM and CDR2 ANQGSEA. The CDR3 extends over 11 amino acids. V was shortened by 7 bases and J by 4 bases, with 11 bases between the two germline ends. The CDR3 DNA follows: TGCAGCGCCTTGAGGGGGTACGAGCAGTACTTC. Encoded protein: CSALRGYEQYF.

The chain uses TRBV18 and TRBJ1-5, with D possibly matching TRBD1 (6 bases). V was shortened by 2 bases and J by 11 bases, with 19 bases between the two germline ends. This CDR3 is 15 amino acids long. The V gene's germline CDR1 is KGHSH and CDR2 LQKENI. The CDR3 coding sequence is TGTGCCAGCTCACCAACGTCGGTGGGACACCGGGCCCAGCATTTT. Translated: CASSPTSVGHRAQHF.

This rearrangement joins TRBV11-3 to TRBJ1-1; 10 nucleotides line up with TRBD1. Germline-derived CDR1 and CDR2 are SGHNT and YENEEA. The length of the CDR3 is 15 residues. Germline trimming cut 1 base from V and 4 bases from J; bases unmatched to any gene: 3. CDR3: CASSLVDRGSTEAFF. In DNA form, the CDR3 reads TGTGCCAGCAGCTTAGTGGACAGGGGGTCCACTGAAGCTTTCTTT.

The rearrangement joins TRBV11-3 to TRBJ2-2; maybe TRBD1 (5 bases). The CDR3 covers 15 residues. CDR1 is SGHNT and CDR2 is YENEEA in the germline V gene. V was shortened by 6 bases and J by 3 bases, with 14 bases between the two germline ends. Here the CDR3 reads CASRHPDSYTGELFF. DNA of the CDR3: TGTGCCAGCAGGCACCCCGACAGCTACACCGGGGAGCTGTTTTTT.

In its sample, this clone ranks as medium-sized. The chain uses TRBV25-1 and TRBJ2-7; 7 bases align to TRBD1. V was clipped by 5 bases and J by 0 bases; unmatched bases: 7. CDR1 is MGHDK, CDR2 SYGVNS, per germline. This CDR3 contains 15 residues. The CDR3 loop is CASSPLNRGSYEQYF. In nucleotides, the CDR3 is TGTGCCAGCAGTCCCTTAAACAGGGGCTCCTACGAGCAGTACTTC.

The CDR3 nucleotides read TGTGCCAGCAGCCGACAGGGCAAGCGTGGCTACACCTTC. Protein product: CASSRQGKRGYTF. The V and J genes are TRBV11-3 and TRBJ1-2; TRBD1 agrees at 7 bases. The germline V gene encodes CDR1 SGHNT and CDR2 YENEEA. V was pared by 5 bases and J by 7 bases, with 7 bases of the junction left unmatched. This CDR3 is 13 amino acids long.

The CDR3, as DNA: TGCGCCAGCAGCCAAGTCCCGTCGGCTAGCTACGAGCAGTACTTC. Protein: CASSQVPSASYEQYF. The chain joins TRBV4-3 to TRBJ2-7; no reliable D call. Germline lookup yields CDR1 LGHNA and CDR2 YSLEER. The CDR3 loop spans 15 amino acids. Deletions cut 1 base from V and 3 bases from J, with 13 bases between.

The CDR3 bases are TGCGCCAGCAGTCCTACAGGCGCTGGGGCCAACGTCCTGACTTTC. Translated: CASSPTGAGANVLTF. This chain connects TRBV4-1 to TRBJ2-6, with D perhaps TRBD1 (5 bases). Between the trimmed V and J ends, which lost 6 bases and 2 bases, there was a span of 11 bases. This CDR3 region has 15 residues. Germline lookup yields CDR1 MGHRA and CDR2 YSYEKL.

The CDR3 sequence is CASNRDTGELFF. The DNA of the CDR3 is TGTGCCAGCAACCGAGACACCGGGGAGCTGTTTTTT. The V gene is TRBV5-5, the J gene TRBJ2-2, with D unclear. V was clipped by 6 bases and J by 3 bases, with 6 bases between them. The CDR3 totals 12 residues. The germline V gene has CDR1 SGHKS and CDR2 YYEKEE (reference sequence). Drawing the rest from reference TRBV5-5 and TRBJ2-2, the complete variable domain is DAGVTQSPTHLIKTRGQQVTLRCSPISGHKSVSWYQQVLGQGPQFIFQYYEKEERGRGNFPDRFSARQFPNYSSELNVNALLLGDSALYLCASNRDTGELFFGEGSRLTVL.

This chain links TRBV12-5 with TRBJ1-4; D call uncertain. From germline, CDR1 is LGHNT and CDR2 FRNRAP. CDR3 length: 14 residues. The V end was cut by 9 bases, the J end by 7 bases, with 18 bases between. The CDR3: CARQSRTRGEKLFF. Here the CDR3 DNA reads TGTGCTAGACAGTCCAGGACCCGGGGTGAAAAACTGTTTTTT.

This chain links TRBV7-8 with TRBJ2-6, with TRBD1 as a possible D gene (6 bases). Germline V lookup: CDR1 SGHVS, CDR2 FQNEAQ. This CDR3 is 15 amino acids long. Deletions cut 3 bases from V and 1 base from J, with 7 bases between. The CDR3 nucleotides read TGTGCCAGCAGCTTTGGACAGTCTGGGGCCAACGTCCTGACTTTC. Translation: CASSFGQSGANVLTF.

The rearrangement uses TRBV3-1 (or the pseudogene TRBV3-2) and TRBJ2-1; perhaps TRBD2 as D (6 bases). The CDR3 has 14 amino acids. Between the trimmed V and J ends, which lost 4 bases and 4 bases, there was a span of 11 bases. CDR1 is LGHDT and CDR2 is YNNKEL in the germline V gene (reference sequence). CDR3 DNA sequence: TGTGCCAGCAGCCCTCGGGGGACTTACAATGAGCAGTTCTTC. This encodes CASSPRGTYNEQFF.

The chain joins TRBV27 to TRBJ2-2; no clear D gene. Trimming cost V 6 bases and J 5 bases, with 22 bases left between them. From germline, CDR1 is MNHEY and CDR2 SMNVEV (reference sequence). This CDR3 spans 17 amino acids. In DNA form, the CDR3 reads TGTGCCAGCAGCTCCGGAGCGCTCTTAAGAGGAACCGGGGAGCTGTTTTTT. The encoded protein is CASSSGALLRGTGELFF.

V and J are TRBV6-5 and TRBJ1-2; D is undetermined. The CDR3 loop spans 15 amino acids. V lost 5 bases to trimming and J lost 0 bases, with 13 bases between them. CDR1 MNHEY and CDR2 SVGAGI come from the germline V gene. This CDR3 is CASSRDPAANYGYTF. DNA of the CDR3: TGTGCCAGCAGTCGAGACCCGGCGGCTAACTATGGCTACACCTTC.

The CDR3 coding sequence is TGTGCCAGCAGCTTGGTTCGGGGGAGGGCTTTCTTT. Protein product: CASSLVRGRAFF. The chain combines TRBV5-6 with TRBJ1-1; TRBD1 is a possible D gene (5 bases). The germline gives CDR1 SGHDT, CDR2 YYEEEE. V was shortened by 0 bases and J by 11 bases, with 11 bases between the two germline ends. The CDR3 runs to 12 residues.

CDR3 in amino acids: CASSSQGGMSGQYF. The CDR3 region has the DNA TGTGCCAGCAGTTCGCAGGGGGGAATGTCAGGGCAGTATTTT. The rearrangement joins TRBV28 to TRBJ2-3; D might be TRBD1 (7 bases). Trimming removed 4 bases from V and 11 bases from J, with 19 bases in between. CDR3 length: 14 residues. The germline V gene encodes CDR1 MDHEN and CDR2 SYDVKM.

This chain uses TRBV11-3 with TRBJ2-2; 7 nucleotides align to TRBD1. The CDR3 is 14 residues long. Trimming cost V 5 bases and J 5 bases; bases outside gene matches: 5. Germline V gene data show CDR1 as SGHNT and CDR2 as YENEEA. This chain's CDR3 is CASSLGQKTGELFF. The CDR3, as DNA: TGTGCCAGCAGCCTGGGACAGAAAACCGGGGAGCTGTTTTTT.

The CDR3 DNA reads as TGTGCCACCAGTGATCCCAGGGGCCTAAATCAGCCCCAGCATTTT. It translates to CATSDPRGLNQPQHF. The chain recombines TRBV24-1 with TRBJ1-5, with D tentatively TRBD1 (6 bases). Germline CDR1 and CDR2: KGHDR and SFDVKD. The ends were cut back, 3 bases at V and 4 bases at J, with 12 bases in the middle. The CDR3 extends over 15 amino acids.

The chain is built from TRBV24-1 and TRBJ2-5, with 8 bases matching TRBD1. The germline V gene encodes CDR1 KGHDR and CDR2 SFDVKD. The CDR3 is made up of 15 amino acids. The J segment lost 6 bases and the V segment lost 2 bases, leaving 7 bases of the junction unmatched. CDR3 loop: CATSDSTGVDQTQYF. CDR3 DNA sequence: TGTGCCACCAGTGATTCGACAGGGGTCGATCAGACCCAGTACTTC.

The J gene is TRBJ2-7, the V gene TRBV5-1, with a possible D match to TRBD2 (5 bases). There are 14 residues in the CDR3. Germline V lookup: CDR1 SGHRS, CDR2 YFSETQ. The ends were cut back, 4 bases at V and 2 bases at J, with 13 bases in the middle. The CDR3 region is CASSRPGLAYEQYF. The CDR3 DNA is TGCGCCAGCAGCCGACCGGGGTTAGCCTACGAGCAGTACTTC. Variable domain in full (rest from reference TRBV5-1 and TRBJ2-7): KAGVTQTPRYLIKTRGQQVTLSCSPISGHRSVSWYQQTPGQGLQFLFEYFSETQRNKGNFPGRFSGRQFSNSRSEMNVSTLELGDSALYLCASSRPGLAYEQYFGPGTRLTVT.

This chain uses TRBV9 with TRBJ1-4, with a weak D call TRBD1 (6 bases). V dropped 4 bases and J dropped 0 bases, with 10 bases sitting between them. Looked up from germline, CDR1 is SGDLS and CDR2 is YYNGEE. The CDR3 spans 15 residues. CDR3 in amino acids: CASSRGGATNEKLFF. The CDR3 nucleotides read TGTGCCAGCAGCCGGGGGGGCGCAACTAATGAAAAACTGTTTTTT.

This clone has a single count. This chain uses TRBV7-6 with TRBJ2-1, with no clear D. Germline CDR1 and CDR2: SGHVS and FNYEAQ. V was clipped by 0 bases and J by 5 bases, with 8 bases between them. The CDR3 loop spans 14 amino acids. CDR3 nucleotides: TGTGCCAGCAGCTTAGCGAACTCACACAATGAGCAGTTCTTC. Protein sequence: CASSLANSHNEQFF.

The chain has TRBV7-8 and TRBJ2-1; 7 nucleotides align to TRBD2. CDR3 size: 15 residues. Germline CDR1 is SGHVS and CDR2 is FQNEAQ. Unmatched junction bases numbered 2, after V lost 0 bases and J lost 3 bases. The CDR3 coding sequence is TGTGCCAGCAGCTTAGCCGGGGGGATCTACAATGAGCAGTTCTTC. Translation gives CASSLAGGIYNEQFF.

V is TRBV28 and J is TRBJ2-2; weak D call: TRBD1 (6 bases). Per the germline V gene, CDR1 is MDHEN and CDR2 is SYDVKM. The ends were cut back, 6 bases at V and 1 base at J, with 9 bases in the middle. This CDR3 comprises 14 residues. CDR3 bases: TGTGCCAGCAGGGACAGCGGGAACACCGGGGAGCTGTTTTTT. This codes for CASRDSGNTGELFF.

CDR3 sequence (DNA): TGTGCCAGCAGGGCCACGACTAGCGGACCCACAGATACGCAGTATTTT. Protein sequence: CASRATTSGPTDTQYF. This chain uses TRBV2 with TRBJ2-3; 9 bases align to TRBD2. Trimming took 6 bases from V and 2 from J; bases not matched to a gene: 9. The CDR3 has 16 residues. Germline assignment: CDR1 SNHLY and CDR2 FYNNEI.